A single sample gave rise to the 27 T cell receptor beta chains below, sequenced in a study of blood T cell repertoires in COVID-19. Profiling relied on immunoSEQ multiplex PCR, and the TCRdb table lists in-frame clones only, not all of them. Here the sample spans under 65,000 clones, about 93% being singletons. The sequenced sample consisted of peripheral blood. The origin of the receptors is a man older than 75 with acute or convalescent COVID-19.

The CDR3 region has the DNA TGTGCCAGCAGCTTAGAGGGGGGGAATCAGCCCCAGCATTTT. Its protein is CASSLEGGNQPQHF. The chain employs TRBV5-5 and TRBJ1-5; maybe TRBD1 (6 bases). V gave up 2 bases and J gave up 4 bases, with 10 bases separating them. Germline-derived CDR1 and CDR2 are SGHKS and YYEKEE (reference sequence). CDR3 length: 14 amino acids.

V gene TRBV7-9 combines with J gene TRBJ2-3, with 7 bases matching TRBD1. The junction had 8 bases not matched to a gene; V was cut back by 5 bases and J by 3 bases. CDR1 is SEHNR and CDR2 is FQNEAQ in the germline V gene (reference sequence). The CDR3 covers 15 residues. The CDR3 coding sequence is TGTGCCAGCAGCCTCGACAGGGTCGGGACAGATACGCAGTATTTT. Protein product: CASSLDRVGTDTQYF. Combining the CDR3 with reference TRBV7-9 and TRBJ2-3 gives the whole variable domain DTGVSQNPRHKITKRGQNVTFRCDPISEHNRLYWYRQTLGQGPEFLTYFQNEAQLEKSRLLSDRFSAERPKGSFSTLEIQRTEQGDSAMYLCASSLDRVGTDTQYFGPGTRLTVL.

The CDR3, as DNA: TGTGCCAGCAGCCCCTATGGACAGGGGGCTTACGAGCAGTACTTC. Translation: CASSPYGQGAYEQYF. This chain connects TRBV6-5 to TRBJ2-7; 11 positions agree with TRBD1. The CDR3 has 15 amino acids. CDR1 is MNHEY and CDR2 is SVGAGI in the germline V gene. The V and J ends lost 6 bases and 4 bases, in that order; junction bases with no gene match: 8.

The chain couples TRBV6-5 to TRBJ2-5; no definite D call. The CDR3 sequence is 14 residues long. CDR1 and CDR2 from the germline V gene are MNHEY and SVGAGI. V lost 2 bases and J lost 5, with 12 bases in between. CDR3: CASSYLQEAETQYF. CDR3 nucleotides: TGTGCCAGCAGTTACCTCCAAGAAGCGGAGACCCAGTACTTC.

The chain has TRBV7-8 and TRBJ1-5; D unresolved. The CDR3 runs to 12 residues. Germline assignment: CDR1 SGHVS and CDR2 FQNEAQ. V was pared by 5 bases and J by 3 bases, with 5 bases between. CDR3 sequence (DNA): TGTGCCAGCAGCCACAACAATCAGCCCCAGCATTTT. Residues: CASSHNNQPQHF.

The rearrangement uses TRBV6-5 and TRBJ1-5; a possible D gene is TRBD1 (6 bases). The V end lost 6 bases, the J end lost 4 bases, and 7 bases lay between the germline ends. CDR3 size: 12 residues. Germline loops: CDR1 MNHEY, CDR2 SVGAGI. The CDR3 sequence is CASSRGNQPQHF. In nucleotides, the CDR3 is TGTGCCAGCAGCAGGGGAAATCAGCCCCAGCATTTT.

The chain joins TRBV25-1 to TRBJ1-1; D is unclear. Germline V CDR1 and CDR2: MGHDK, SYGVNS. This CDR3 contains 15 residues. The V end was cut by 3 bases, the J end by 1 base, with 12 bases between. CDR3 nucleotide sequence: TGTGCCAGCAGTGATGGACGGGCGGGGAACACTGAAGCTTTCTTT. Translated, it gives CASSDGRAGNTEAFF.

The chain employs TRBV27 and TRBJ2-2, with 12 bases that match TRBD2. The V segment lost 1 base and the J segment 1 base; nucleotides outside the gene matches: 16. This CDR3 comprises 22 residues. The germline V gene encodes CDR1 MNHEY and CDR2 SMNVEV (reference sequence). CDR3 region: CASSLLPLAGGLRAKNTGELFF. Written as DNA, the CDR3 is TGTGCCAGCAGTTTATTACCCCTAGCGGGGGGGCTCCGCGCCAAGAACACCGGGGAGCTGTTTTTT.

V usage is TRBV6-6 and J usage is TRBJ1-1; D not certain. V was clipped by 2 bases and J by 1 base, with 8 bases between them. The CDR3 loop spans 14 amino acids. Germline assignment: CDR1 MNHNY and CDR2 SVGAGI (reference sequence). This CDR3 reads CASSYLRGNTEAFF. The CDR3 nucleotides are TGTGCCAGCAGTTACCTGCGGGGGAACACTGAAGCTTTCTTT.

The genes are TRBV15 and TRBJ2-7; D is undetermined. The CDR3 length is 13 residues. CDR1 and CDR2 (germline): LNHNV, YYDKDF (reference sequence). V lost 0 bases and J 6 bases, leaving 9 bases between the germline ends. CDR3 region: CATSRDIRGEQYF. In nucleotides, the CDR3 is TGTGCCACCAGCAGAGATATCAGAGGCGAGCAGTACTTC.

The rearrangement joins TRBV3-1 (or the pseudogene TRBV3-2) to TRBJ1-5; tentatively, D is TRBD1 (5 bases). The CDR3 spans 13 residues. V lost 6 bases to trimming and J lost 4 bases, with 10 bases between them. The germline V gene has CDR1 LGHDT and CDR2 YNNKEL (reference sequence). The CDR3 spells CASSRDRNQPQHF. The CDR3 nucleotides read TGTGCCAGCAGTCGTGACAGAAATCAGCCCCAGCATTTT.

The rearrangement joins TRBV7-9 to TRBJ2-1; 12 bases match TRBD1. The CDR3 is 16 amino acids. The germline V gene encodes CDR1 SEHNR and CDR2 FQNEAQ (reference sequence). J lost 9 bases, V lost 5 bases, and 11 bases had no gene match. CDR3 region: CASSARDRGLDGEQFF. The CDR3 DNA follows: TGTGCCAGCAGCGCCAGGGACAGGGGGCTTGACGGTGAGCAGTTCTTC.

The chain uses TRBV6-4 and TRBJ1-2; TRBD1 agrees at 10 bases. The germline V gene has CDR1 MRHNA and CDR2 SNTAGT. The CDR3 sequence is 14 residues long. Trimming at V came to 7 bases and at J to 2 bases, leaving 4 bases not matched to a gene. CDR3 DNA: TGTGCCAGCATGGCGGGACAGGGGAACTATGGCTACACCTTC. It is translated as CASMAGQGNYGYTF.

The chain recombines TRBV4-1 with TRBJ1-6, with TRBD1 identical over 10 bases. The CDR3 is made up of 15 amino acids. The germline gives CDR1 MGHRA, CDR2 YSYEKL. Trimming at V came to 4 bases and at J to 8 bases, leaving 5 bases not matched to a gene. The CDR3 loop is CASSLWTGGDSPLHF. The CDR3 coding sequence is TGCGCCAGCAGCCTGTGGACAGGGGGTGATTCACCCCTCCACTTT.

In its sample, this clone was seen once. The chain couples TRBV5-1 to TRBJ2-5, with 9 bases that match TRBD1. J lost 5 bases, V lost 4 bases, and 9 bases had no gene match. The CDR3 is 15 amino acids. Germline CDR1 SGHRS, CDR2 YFSETQ. The CDR3 nucleotides are TGCGCCAGCAGCCCCGGGCGGGGGACAGGGGAGACCCAGTACTTC. Residues: CASSPGRGTGETQYF.

This clone was observed a single time. The chain recombines TRBV21-1 with TRBJ1-1; the listed D gene, TRBD1, was not tested against the DNA. TRBV21-1 is a pseudogene locus. The CDR3 loop spans 18 amino acids. This CDR3 reads CASGGQGTTHWLNTEAFF. CDR3 in DNA: TGTGCCAGCGGGGGACAGGGGACTACCCATTGGCTGAACACTGAAGCTTTCTTT.

The genes are TRBV5-6 and TRBJ2-5; 13 nucleotides agree with TRBD2. The V segment lost 3 bases and the J segment 4 bases; nucleotides outside the gene matches: 3. From germline, CDR1 is SGHDT and CDR2 YYEEEE. The CDR3 covers 15 residues. CDR3 DNA sequence: TGTGCCAGCAGCTCCACTAGCGGGGGGGGAGAGACCCAGTACTTC. It encodes CASSSTSGGGETQYF. The entire variable domain, with the rest obtained from reference TRBV5-6 and TRBJ2-5, is as follows: DAGVTQSPTHLIKTRGQQVTLRCSPKSGHDTVSWYQQALGQGPQFIFQYYEEEERQRGNFPDRFSGHQFPNYSSELNVNALLLGDSALYLCASSSTSGGGETQYFGPGTRLLVL.

V usage is TRBV2 and J usage is TRBJ1-4; no clear D. V lost 0 bases, J lost 4 bases, and 15 bases lay in between. The CDR3 runs 17 residues. The germline V gene encodes CDR1 SNHLY and CDR2 FYNNEI. In DNA form, the CDR3 reads TGTGCCAGCAGTGAAGCCATCCGGCATGACATTAATGAAAAACTGTTTTTT. Amino acid sequence: CASSEAIRHDINEKLFF.

CDR3 DNA: TGTGCCAGCAGCTTGCCTCGGACAGGGCGAGGAGAGACCCAGTACTTC. Encoded protein: CASSLPRTGRGETQYF. This chain links TRBV5-4 with TRBJ2-5; 8 bases are a match to TRBD1. Trimming at V came to 1 base and at J to 4 bases, leaving 9 bases not matched to a gene. CDR1 SGHNT and CDR2 YYREEE come from the germline V gene (reference sequence). This CDR3 has 16 amino acids.

The CDR3 protein is CARSPGGALPGYEQYF. CDR3 nucleotide sequence: TGTGCCAGAAGCCCCGGAGGGGCCCTCCCCGGCTACGAGCAGTACTTC. This chain connects TRBV5-3 to TRBJ2-7; possibly TRBD2 for D (6 bases). TRBV5-3 is placed among ORFs of uncertain function. This CDR3 spans 16 amino acids. Deletions cut 4 bases from V and 3 bases from J, with 20 bases between.

The chain joins TRBV30 to TRBJ1-6; D may be TRBD1 (5 bases). CDR1 is GTSNPN, CDR2 SVGIG, per germline (reference sequence). V lost 3 bases, J lost 12 bases, and 18 bases lay in between. The CDR3 covers 14 residues. CDR3 nucleotide sequence: TGTGCCTGGAGGTCGACGGGGGGTGAAAAACCCCTCCACTTT. This translates into CAWRSTGGEKPLHF.

For the CDR3, the DNA is TGCGCCAGCAGTCAATCGGGGCGGGGACAGGCCTTCTCTGGGGCCAACGTCCTGACTTTC. Encoded protein: CASSQSGRGQAFSGANVLTF. J is TRBJ2-6 and V is TRBV23-1, with 8 nucleotides matching TRBD1. TRBV23-1 is an ORF; its function is uncertain. J gave up 0 bases and V 0 bases, and 10 bases lay outside the gene matches. The CDR3 loop spans 20 amino acids.

The V call is TRBV7-9, the J call TRBJ1-1, with 7 nucleotides matching TRBD1. The CDR3 sequence is 15 residues long. The J segment lost 4 bases and the V segment lost 5 bases, leaving 10 bases of the junction unmatched. The germline V gene encodes CDR1 SEHNR and CDR2 FQNEAQ (reference sequence). The chain's CDR3 is CASSPLGQYFTEAFF. DNA for the CDR3: TGTGCCAGCAGCCCGCTGGGACAGTACTTCACTGAAGCTTTCTTT.

This chain joins TRBV2 and TRBJ2-7; 8 nucleotides match TRBD1. Trimming cost V 5 bases and J 2 bases; bases outside gene matches: 8. There are 15 residues in the CDR3. Germline V lookup: CDR1 SNHLY, CDR2 FYNNEI. CDR3 in amino acids: CASSQIQGATYEQYF. Written as DNA, the CDR3 is TGTGCCAGCAGTCAGATCCAGGGGGCGACCTACGAGCAGTACTTC.

V and J are TRBV6-5 and TRBJ2-7; possible D gene TRBD1, 6 bases. V was trimmed by 5 bases and J by 0 bases, leaving 14 bases between them. CDR1 is MNHEY, CDR2 SVGAGI, per germline. This CDR3 has 15 amino acids. CDR3 residues: CASSRGTRSSYEQYF. The CDR3 nucleotides read TGTGCCAGCAGTCGAGGGACAAGGAGCTCCTACGAGCAGTACTTC.

V gene TRBV9 combines with J gene TRBJ2-6; TRBD2 might be the D (7 bases). The CDR3 sequence is 17 residues long. Trimming stripped 0 bases from V and 1 base from J, with 11 bases between. Germline V gene sequence: CDR1 SGDLS, CDR2 YYNGEE. CDR3: CASSVEQGGSGANVLTF. CDR3 in DNA: TGTGCCAGCAGCGTAGAACAGGGAGGGTCTGGGGCCAACGTCCTGACTTTC. The variable domain in full, completed from reference TRBV9 and TRBJ2-6, reads DSGVTQTPKHLITATGQRVTLRCSPRSGDLSVYWYQQSLDQGLQFLIQYYNGEERAKGNILERFSAQQFPDLHSELNLSSLELGDSALYFCASSVEQGGSGANVLTFGAGSRLTVL.

This clone was recorded once. The gene calls are TRBV6-5 and TRBJ2-1; the match to TRBD2 covers 14 bases. The V gene end was trimmed by 7 bases and the J gene end by 7 bases; junction bases not matched to a gene: 3. Germline V gene sequence: CDR1 MNHEY, CDR2 SVGAGI. There are 14 residues in the CDR3. The CDR3 DNA is TGTGCCAGCACCCGACTAGCGGGGGGGAATGAGCAGTTCTTC. Translating it yields CASTRLAGGNEQFF.